The source of this TCR beta chain is a study of T cells after yellow fever vaccination. In this sample, this clonotype turned up a few times. Its antigen remains unidentified. One entry per CDR3 protein, called by TCRdb with MiXCR from the 5' RACE reads. The sample yields 450,000 to 650,000 distinct CDR3 sequences, 21% seen once. The CDR3 contains 13 residues. J gave up 6 bases and V 3 bases, and 5 bases lay outside the gene matches. Germline V gene sequence: CDR1 GTSNPN, CDR2 SVGIG (reference sequence). General observations from the study: Clones that expanded after primary vaccination mostly reappeared after the booster (96% CD4, around 87% CD8).

This receptor was taken from a man younger than 35 who received the YFV17D yellow fever vaccine. V is TRBV30 and J is TRBJ1-5, with 7 bases matching TRBD1. The sample here was PBMCs, taken about 21 days after the first yellow fever vaccination. Here the CDR3 reads CAWSRGGRQPQHF. The CDR3 nucleotides are TGTGCCTGGAGCAGGGGGGGTCGTCAGCCCCAGCATTTT.